This T cell receptor (beta chain) comes out of a study of T-cell reconstitution after alpha-beta-depleted transplantation in children. Construction of the TCRbeta library involved unique molecular identifiers. TCRdb processed the PCR reads anew with MiXCR; each CDR3 protein has one entry. This sample has hundreds of thousands of distinct CDR3 sequences, with under 15% found just once. This clonotype appeared many times. The sequence came from a male patient aged 10 to 17 who had a stem cell transplant for acute myeloid leukemia, so the T cells may come from the graft donor. Sequencing was performed on PBMCs, mostly from graft donor cells, taken 360 days after TCRalphabeta/CD19-depleted stem cell transplant.

The CDR3 nucleotides read TGTGCCAGCAGTGCTAGCGGGTATTACAATGAGCAGTTCTTC. It encodes CASSASGYYNEQFF. The chain combines TRBV9 with TRBJ2-1; TRBD2 aligns across 8 bases. Germline-derived CDR1 and CDR2 are SGDLS and YYNGEE. V lost 5 bases, J lost 4 bases, and 5 bases stayed unmatched. The CDR3 has 14 residues.